This TCR beta chain was retrieved from a study of blood T cell repertoires in COVID-19. Cohort placement rested on clinical history that participants reported themselves. Germline trimming cut 6 bases from V and 5 bases from J; bases unmatched to any gene: 7. Looked up from germline, CDR1 is MNHEY and CDR2 is SVGAGI. The CDR3 runs 15 residues. In the original workflow: By means of reference gene primer amplification, nucleated cell counts were estimated. Profiled with immunoSEQ multiplex PCR; TCRdb holds only in-frame clones, not every one. The DNA gave D and trimming, while V, J and clone size come from that table. The sample has roughly 250,000 clones, around nine tenths seen once; the top ten hold under 2.5%.

V gene TRBV6-5 combines with J gene TRBJ1-4, with TRBD1 identical over 9 bases. The sample comprised PBMCs or T cells enriched from blood (not recorded which). The sequence was obtained from a young woman who had recovered from COVID-19. The CDR3 protein is CASRDEGQGNEKLFF. The DNA for the CDR3 is TGTGCCAGCAGGGACGAGGGACAGGGAAATGAAAAACTGTTTTTT.